This T cell receptor beta chain was identified during a study of cytomegalovirus exposure and HLA in healthy donors. General study findings and limits: Rare TCR sequences dominated, though some public TCRs recurred in many donors.

It was with 60 Vbeta and 13 Jbeta primers that the PCR ran. Method: immunoSEQ multiplex PCR; TCRdb's copy keeps in-frame clones and lacks some. The sample lists about 130,000 clones; around 77% were seen once. Of note for this clone: Its target is not known.

Germline values: CDR1 SEHNR, CDR2 FQNEAQ (reference sequence). V dropped 2 bases and J dropped 6; count of bases not matched to a gene: 5. The CDR3 sequence is 15 residues long. The source of this sequence is a young man in good health and CMV-seronegative. V is TRBV7-9 and J is TRBJ2-1; 9 bases match TRBD2. Sequences were obtained from PBMCs. CDR3 DNA: TGTGCCAGCAGCTTAACTAGCGGGTCCGCCAATGAGCAGTTCTTC. Protein product: CASSLTSGSANEQFF. Based on the CDR3 plus reference TRBV7-9 and TRBJ2-1, the full variable domain is DTGVSQNPRHKITKRGQNVTFRCDPISEHNRLYWYRQTLGQGPEFLTYFQNEAQLEKSRLLSDRFSAERPKGSFSTLEIQRTEQGDSAMYLCASSLTSGSANEQFFGPGTRLTVL.